This entry lists 9 T cell receptor beta chains sequenced from one sample in a study of regulatory T cells in long-lasting Graves disease. Specified time point: persistent/refractory GD, antithyroid drugs over 5 years with positive TRAb. The TCR library was made from RNA extracted from PBMCs. With iRepertoire HTBI primers and Arm-PCR of CDR3 regions, TCR beta libraries were built. MiXCR was run by TCRdb on the multiplex PCR reads, yielding one entry per CDR3 protein. The sample shows 350,000 to 450,000 distinct CDR3 sequences, 21% of them seen only once. The sample here was peripheral blood mononuclear cells (PBMCs), taken when the disease was refractory, from a patient treated with antithyroid drugs. The receptors derive from a female donor with Graves disease.

This clonotype has a count of ten or more. The chain is built from TRBV6-2 or TRBV6-3 and TRBJ1-4, with D unclear. In germline, CDR1 is MNHEY, CDR2 SVGEGT. V lost 0 bases to trimming and J lost 7 bases, with 18 bases between them. This CDR3 contains 17 residues. The CDR3 sequence: CASSYSTSFQGGEKLFF. CDR3 DNA: TGTGCCAGCAGTTACTCGACATCTTTCCAAGGAGGTGAAAAACTGTTTTTT.

This clonotype occurred a few times. The chain combines TRBV20-1 with TRBJ2-7, with D possibly called TRBD1 or TRBD2 (6 bases each). Germline V CDR1 and CDR2: DFQATT, SNEGSKA (reference sequence). Between the trimmed V and J ends, which lost 4 bases and 3 bases, there was a span of 16 bases. This CDR3 contains 14 residues. CDR3 sequence (DNA): TGCAGTGCTACCAAAAGGGGGGACATCTACGAGCAGTACTTC. Its translation: CSATKRGDIYEQYF.

This clonotype was recorded at least ten times. V gene TRBV2 combines with J gene TRBJ1-4; D unresolved. Trimming removed 2 bases from V and 4 bases from J, with 8 bases in between. This CDR3 comprises 14 residues. The germline V gene has CDR1 SNHLY and CDR2 FYNNEI. CDR3 loop: CASSEYELNEKLFF. CDR3 nucleotide sequence: TGTGCCAGCAGTGAATATGAACTTAATGAAAAACTGTTTTTT.

The chain carries TRBV5-5 and TRBJ1-2; D might be TRBD1 (5 bases). V dropped 0 bases and J dropped 0 bases, with 12 bases sitting between them. The CDR3 has 16 amino acids. Germline V CDR1 and CDR2: SGHKS, YYEKEE (reference sequence). CDR3 sequence (DNA): TGTGCCAGCAGCTTGGTGGTAGGGGAAGCTAACTATGGCTACACCTTC. This codes for CASSLVVGEANYGYTF.

This clonotype was seen at least ten times. The chain carries TRBV30 and TRBJ1-1; D call uncertain. CDR3 length: 13 residues. From germline, CDR1 is GTSNPN and CDR2 SVGIG (reference sequence). V shed 3 bases and J shed 1 base, with 9 bases lying between them. CDR3 in amino acids: CAWSIQWNTEAFF. CDR3 coding DNA: TGTGCCTGGAGCATCCAATGGAACACTGAAGCTTTCTTT. Complete variable domain (other parts from reference TRBV30 and TRBJ1-1): SQTIHQWPATLVQPVGSPLSLECTVEGTSNPNLYWYRQAAGRGLQLLFYSVGIGQISSEVPQNLSASRPQDRQFILSSKKLLLSDSGFYLCAWSIQWNTEAFFGQGTRLTVV.

The chain links TRBV7-9 to TRBJ2-2, with D unclear. Germline values: CDR1 SEHNR, CDR2 FQNEAQ (reference sequence). Trimming removed 8 bases from V and 0 bases from J, with 13 bases in between. The CDR3 is 15 residues long. CDR3 region: CASRTLASNTGELFF. CDR3 sequence (DNA): TGTGCCAGCCGTACTCTGGCATCGAACACCGGGGAGCTGTTTTTT. The full variable domain, with the rest looked up from reference TRBV7-9 and TRBJ2-2, is DTGVSQNPRHKITKRGQNVTFRCDPISEHNRLYWYRQTLGQGPEFLTYFQNEAQLEKSRLLSDRFSAERPKGSFSTLEIQRTEQGDSAMYLCASRTLASNTGELFFGEGSRLTVL.

This clonotype appeared many times. The chain employs TRBV29-1 and TRBJ1-1; 12 bases fit TRBD1. The CDR3 loop spans 15 amino acids. Germline lookup yields CDR1 SQVTM and CDR2 ANQGSEA. Trimming cost V 3 bases and J 5 bases; bases outside gene matches: 7. The CDR3 DNA is TGCAGCGTTGACGTGGGACAGGGGGCTGGGACTGAAGCTTTCTTT. It yields the protein CSVDVGQGAGTEAFF.

The chain joins TRBV12-3 or TRBV12-4 to TRBJ2-2; tentative D call: TRBD1 (6 bases). Between the trimmed V and J ends, which lost 8 bases and 3 bases, there was a span of 13 bases. The CDR3 is made up of 14 amino acids. CDR3 in amino acids: CASGLQGHTGELFF. The CDR3 DNA sequence: TGTGCCAGCGGCCTCCAGGGGCACACCGGGGAGCTGTTTTTT.

V is TRBV5-6 and J is TRBJ2-2, with D maybe TRBD1 (5 bases). The CDR3 spans 14 residues. Germline CDR1 is SGHDT and CDR2 is YYEEEE. Trimming left V 4 bases short and J 5 bases short, with 12 bases between. The CDR3 DNA follows: TGTGCCAGCAGCCAAGACAGTGGGACCGGGGAGCTGTTTTTT. It encodes CASSQDSGTGELFF.